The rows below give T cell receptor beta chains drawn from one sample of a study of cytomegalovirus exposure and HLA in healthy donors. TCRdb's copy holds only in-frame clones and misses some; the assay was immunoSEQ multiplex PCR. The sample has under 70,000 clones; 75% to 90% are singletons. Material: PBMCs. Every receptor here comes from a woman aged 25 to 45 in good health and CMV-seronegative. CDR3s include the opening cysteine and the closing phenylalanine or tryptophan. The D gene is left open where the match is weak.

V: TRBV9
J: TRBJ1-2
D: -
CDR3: CASSSGQTLYGYTF

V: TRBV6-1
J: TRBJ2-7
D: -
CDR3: CASSELQGPYEQYF

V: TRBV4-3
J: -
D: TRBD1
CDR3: CASSQWTGRYEQYF

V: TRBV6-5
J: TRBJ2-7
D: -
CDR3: CASSYGQSSYEQYF

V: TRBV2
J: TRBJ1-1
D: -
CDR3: CASNRAGGMNTEAFF

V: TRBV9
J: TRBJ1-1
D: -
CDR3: CASSVLIGGRAEAFF

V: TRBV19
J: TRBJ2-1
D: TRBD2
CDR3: CASSRIGTSGGNEQFF

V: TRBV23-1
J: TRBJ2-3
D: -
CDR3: CASSQAEGTTSTDTQYF

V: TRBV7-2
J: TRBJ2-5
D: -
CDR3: CASRGQLQETQYF

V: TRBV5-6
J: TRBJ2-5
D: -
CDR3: CASSSVGKQYF

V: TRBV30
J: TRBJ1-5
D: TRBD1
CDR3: CAWILDRGYNQPQHF

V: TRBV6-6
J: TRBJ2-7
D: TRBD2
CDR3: CASRLTSGRAHEQYF

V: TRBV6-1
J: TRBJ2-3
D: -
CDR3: CASREGAIETDTQCF

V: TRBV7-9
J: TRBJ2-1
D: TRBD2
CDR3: CASSVGTSLRNEQFF

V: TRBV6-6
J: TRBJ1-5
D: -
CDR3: CASRDRSSNQPQHF

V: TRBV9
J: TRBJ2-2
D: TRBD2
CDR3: CASSALAGNTGELFF

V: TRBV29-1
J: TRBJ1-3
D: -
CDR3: CSVEEESGSSITF

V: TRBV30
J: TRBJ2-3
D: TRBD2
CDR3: CAWRIRAGGGDTQYF

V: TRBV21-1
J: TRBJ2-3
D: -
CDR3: CASSKELVDTDTQYF

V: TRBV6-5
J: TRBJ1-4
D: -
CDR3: CASSRGTYDEKLFF

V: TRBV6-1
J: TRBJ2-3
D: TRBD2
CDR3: CASSEARLLAGGLRTQYF

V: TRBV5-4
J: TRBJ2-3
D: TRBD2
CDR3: CASSLRLAGEDTQYF

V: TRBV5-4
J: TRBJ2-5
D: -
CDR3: CASSLGATETQYF

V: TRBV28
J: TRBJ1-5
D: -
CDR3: CASSTGSQPQHF

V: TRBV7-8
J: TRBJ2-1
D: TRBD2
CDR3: CASSREGTINEQFF

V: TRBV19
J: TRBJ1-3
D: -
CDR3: CASSPDISGNTIYF

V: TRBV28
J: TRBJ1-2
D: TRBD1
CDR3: CASSTGQPTLFYGYTF

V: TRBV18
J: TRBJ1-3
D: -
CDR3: CASSPVITDSVGNTIYF

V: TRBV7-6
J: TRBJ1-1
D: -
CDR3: CASSLVGGSEAFF

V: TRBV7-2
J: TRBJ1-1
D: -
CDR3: CASSLTGNTEAFF

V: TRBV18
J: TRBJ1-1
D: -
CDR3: CASSPPQGGMNTEAFF